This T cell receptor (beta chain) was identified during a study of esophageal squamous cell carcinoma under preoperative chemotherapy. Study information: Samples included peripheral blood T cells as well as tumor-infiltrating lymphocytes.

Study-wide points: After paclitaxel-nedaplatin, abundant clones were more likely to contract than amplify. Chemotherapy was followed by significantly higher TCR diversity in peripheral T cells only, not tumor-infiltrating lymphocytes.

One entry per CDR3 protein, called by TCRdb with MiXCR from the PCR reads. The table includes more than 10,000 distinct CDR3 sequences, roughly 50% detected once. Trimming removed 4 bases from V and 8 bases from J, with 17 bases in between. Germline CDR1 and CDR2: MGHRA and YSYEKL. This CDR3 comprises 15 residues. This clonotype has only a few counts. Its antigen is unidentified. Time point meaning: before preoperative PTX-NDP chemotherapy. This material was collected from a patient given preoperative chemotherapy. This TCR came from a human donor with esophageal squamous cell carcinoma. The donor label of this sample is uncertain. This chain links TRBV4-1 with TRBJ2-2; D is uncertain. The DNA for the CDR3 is TGCGCCAGCAGCCCCAGTTTGGGTCCTTTGGGGGAGCTGTTTTTT. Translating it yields CASSPSLGPLGELFF.